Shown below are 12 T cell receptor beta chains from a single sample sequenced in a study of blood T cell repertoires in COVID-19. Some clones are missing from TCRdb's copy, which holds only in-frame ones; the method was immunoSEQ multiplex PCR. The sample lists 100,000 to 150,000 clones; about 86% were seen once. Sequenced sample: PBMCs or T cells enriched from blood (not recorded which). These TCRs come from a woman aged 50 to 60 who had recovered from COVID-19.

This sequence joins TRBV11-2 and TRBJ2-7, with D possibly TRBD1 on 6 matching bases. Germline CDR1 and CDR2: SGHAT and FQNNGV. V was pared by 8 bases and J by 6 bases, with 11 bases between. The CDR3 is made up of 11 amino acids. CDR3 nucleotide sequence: TGTGCCAGCTTGGAAGGGGGCGAGCAGTACTTC. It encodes CASLEGGEQYF. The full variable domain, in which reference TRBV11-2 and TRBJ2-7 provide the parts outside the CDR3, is EAGVAQSPRYKIIEKRQSVAFWCNPISGHATLYWYQQILGQGPKLLIQFQNNGVVDDSQLPKDRFSAERLKGVDSTLKIQPAKLEDSAVYLCASLEGGEQYFGPGTRLTVT.

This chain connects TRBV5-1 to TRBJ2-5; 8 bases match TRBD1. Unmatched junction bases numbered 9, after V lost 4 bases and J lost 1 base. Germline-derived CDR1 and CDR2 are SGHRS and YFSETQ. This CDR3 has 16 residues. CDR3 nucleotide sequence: TGCGCCAGCAGCCCCCGCCCGGGACAGGTCCAAGAGACCCAGTACTTC. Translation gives CASSPRPGQVQETQYF.

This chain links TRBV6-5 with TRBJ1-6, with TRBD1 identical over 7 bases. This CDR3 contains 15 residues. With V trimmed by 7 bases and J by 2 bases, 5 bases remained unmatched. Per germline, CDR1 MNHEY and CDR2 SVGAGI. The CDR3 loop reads CASTNQGAYNSPLHF. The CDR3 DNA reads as TGTGCCAGCACCAACCAGGGGGCCTATAATTCACCCCTCCACTTT.

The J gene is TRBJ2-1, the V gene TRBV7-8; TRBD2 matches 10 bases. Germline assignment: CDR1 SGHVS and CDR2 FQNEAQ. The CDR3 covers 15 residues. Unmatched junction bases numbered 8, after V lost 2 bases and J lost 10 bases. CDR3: CASSLWGPGLAEQFF. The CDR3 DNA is TGTGCCAGCAGCTTATGGGGCCCGGGACTAGCGGAGCAGTTCTTC.

The DNA for the CDR3 is TGTGCCAGCAGCCAAGATGAATGGGCAGGGAATGGGGATGGCTACACCTTC. Protein sequence: CASSQDEWAGNGDGYTF. This chain links TRBV3-1 (or the pseudogene TRBV3-2) with TRBJ1-2, with a possible D match to TRBD1 (5 bases). The CDR3 has 17 residues. The V and J ends lost 0 bases and 6 bases respectively, with 20 bases between them. Germline values: CDR1 LGHDT, CDR2 YNNKEL (reference sequence).

The CDR3, as DNA: TGTGCCAGCAGTCCAAACATATACGAGCAGTACTTC. Translating gives CASSPNIYEQYF. V and J are TRBV6-5 and TRBJ2-7, with D hard to call. Germline V lookup: CDR1 MNHEY, CDR2 SVGAGI. V lost 5 bases and J lost 4, with 9 bases in between. The CDR3 is made up of 12 amino acids.

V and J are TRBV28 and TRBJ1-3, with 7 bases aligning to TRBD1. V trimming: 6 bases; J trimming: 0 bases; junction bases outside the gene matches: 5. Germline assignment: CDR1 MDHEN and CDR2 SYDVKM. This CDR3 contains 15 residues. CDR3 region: CASSKTGSSGNTIYF. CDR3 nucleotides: TGTGCCAGCAGCAAGACAGGGAGCTCTGGAAACACCATATATTTT.

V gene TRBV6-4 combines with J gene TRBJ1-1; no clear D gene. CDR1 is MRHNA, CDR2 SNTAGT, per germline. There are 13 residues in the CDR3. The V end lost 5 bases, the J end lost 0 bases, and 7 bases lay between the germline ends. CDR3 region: CASSLEVNTEAFF. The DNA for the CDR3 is TGTGCCAGCAGTCTCGAGGTGAACACTGAAGCTTTCTTT.

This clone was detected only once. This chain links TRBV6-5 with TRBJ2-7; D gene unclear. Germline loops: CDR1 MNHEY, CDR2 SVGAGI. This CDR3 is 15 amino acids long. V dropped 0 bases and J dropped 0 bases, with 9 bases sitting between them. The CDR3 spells CASSYSPASSYEQYF. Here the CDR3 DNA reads TGTGCCAGCAGTTACTCTCCAGCGAGCTCCTACGAGCAGTACTTC.

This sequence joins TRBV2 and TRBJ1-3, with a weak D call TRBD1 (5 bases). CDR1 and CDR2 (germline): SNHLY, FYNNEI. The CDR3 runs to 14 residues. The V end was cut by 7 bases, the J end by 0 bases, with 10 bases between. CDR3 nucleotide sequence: TGTGCCAGCACGGGTGACAGCTCTGGAAACACCATATATTTT. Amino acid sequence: CASTGDSSGNTIYF. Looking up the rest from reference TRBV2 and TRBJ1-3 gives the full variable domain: EPEVTQTPSHQVTQMGQEVILRCVPISNHLYFYWYRQILGQKVEFLVSFYNNEISEKSEIFDDQFSVERPDGSNFTLKIRSTKLEDSAMYFCASTGDSSGNTIYFGEGSWLTVV.

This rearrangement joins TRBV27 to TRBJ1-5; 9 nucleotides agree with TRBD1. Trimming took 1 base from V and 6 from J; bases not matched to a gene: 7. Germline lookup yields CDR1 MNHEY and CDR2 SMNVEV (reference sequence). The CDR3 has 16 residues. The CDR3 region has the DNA TGTGCCAGCAGTTTATTGGGACAGGGCCTTCGTCAGCCCCAGCATTTT. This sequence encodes CASSLLGQGLRQPQHF.

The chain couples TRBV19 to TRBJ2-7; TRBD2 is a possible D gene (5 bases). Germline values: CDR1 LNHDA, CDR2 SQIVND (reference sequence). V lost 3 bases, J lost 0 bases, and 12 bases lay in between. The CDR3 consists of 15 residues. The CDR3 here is CASSIGADPSYEQYF. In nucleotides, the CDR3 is TGTGCCAGTAGTATTGGAGCGGACCCCTCCTACGAGCAGTACTTC.